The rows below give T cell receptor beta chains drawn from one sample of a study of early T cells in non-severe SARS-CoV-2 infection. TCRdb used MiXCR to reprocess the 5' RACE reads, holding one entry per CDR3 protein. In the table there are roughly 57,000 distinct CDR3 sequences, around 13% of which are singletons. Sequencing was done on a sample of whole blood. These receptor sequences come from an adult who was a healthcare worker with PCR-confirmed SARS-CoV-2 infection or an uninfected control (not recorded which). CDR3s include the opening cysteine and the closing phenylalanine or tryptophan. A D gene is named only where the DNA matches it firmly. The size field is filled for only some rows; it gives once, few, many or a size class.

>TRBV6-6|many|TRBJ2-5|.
CASIRGVGETQYF
TGTGCCAGCATCCGCGGGGTAGGAGAGACCCAGTACTTC
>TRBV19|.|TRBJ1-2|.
CASSRTAYGYTF
TGTGCCAGTAGCAGGACCGCCTATGGCTACACCTTC
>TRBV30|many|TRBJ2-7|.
CAWSPKGGGSYEQYF
TGTGCCTGGAGTCCCAAGGGTGGGGGCTCCTACGAGCAGTACTTC
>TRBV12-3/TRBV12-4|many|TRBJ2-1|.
CASSPPLRDEQFF
TGTGCCAGCAGTCCCCCCCTGCGCGATGAGCAGTTCTTC
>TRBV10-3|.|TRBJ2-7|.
CAITEGVLSYEQYF
TGTGCCATCACCGAGGGGGTTCTCTCCTACGAGCAGTACTTC
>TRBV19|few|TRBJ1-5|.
CASSPTGRGAYSNQPQHF
TGTGCCAGTAGTCCGACGGGACGGGGGGCTTATAGCAATCAGCCCCAGCATTTT
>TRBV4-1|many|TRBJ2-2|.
CASSLRLVGTGELFF
TGCGCCAGCAGCCTACGACTAGTGGGCACCGGGGAGCTGTTTTTT
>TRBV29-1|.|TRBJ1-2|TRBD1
CSVETGGDGYTF
TGCAGCGTCGAAACAGGGGGCGATGGCTACACCTTC
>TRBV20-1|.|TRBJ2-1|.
CSARDPQGPYNEQFF
TGCAGTGCTAGAGATCCGCAGGGTCCCTACAATGAGCAGTTCTTC
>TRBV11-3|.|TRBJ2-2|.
CAGSPGGANTGELFF
TGTGCCGGCAGCCCGGGGGGCGCGAACACCGGGGAGCTGTTTTTT
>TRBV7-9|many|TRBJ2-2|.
CASSLIGGSGELFF
TGTGCCAGCAGCTTAATCGGGGGCTCCGGGGAGCTGTTTTTT
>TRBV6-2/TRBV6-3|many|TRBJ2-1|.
CASSRPRTDYSSYNEQFF
TGTGCCAGCAGCCGCCCCCGGACAGACTATAGCTCCTACAATGAGCAGTTCTTC
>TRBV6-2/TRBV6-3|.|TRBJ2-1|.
CASRVQGPYNEQFF
TGTGCCAGCCGAGTCCAGGGACCCTACAATGAGCAGTTCTTC
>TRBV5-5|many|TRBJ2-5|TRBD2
CASSFTGLAGQETQYF
TGTGCCAGCAGCTTTACAGGACTAGCGGGACAAGAGACCCAGTACTTC
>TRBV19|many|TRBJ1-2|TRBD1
CASSIPGTAYGYTF
TGTGCCAGTAGTATACCAGGGACAGCCTATGGCTACACCTTC
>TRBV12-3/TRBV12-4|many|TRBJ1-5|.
CASSPGQNNQPQHF
TGTGCCAGCAGCCCCGGACAGAACAATCAGCCCCAGCATTTT
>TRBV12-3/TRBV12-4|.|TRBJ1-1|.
CASSFGSTEAFF
TGTGCCAGCAGTTTCGGTAGCACTGAAGCTTTCTTT
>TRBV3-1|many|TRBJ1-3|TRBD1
CASSRDSKPNTIYF
TGTGCCAGCAGCCGGGACAGCAAACCAAACACCATATATTTT